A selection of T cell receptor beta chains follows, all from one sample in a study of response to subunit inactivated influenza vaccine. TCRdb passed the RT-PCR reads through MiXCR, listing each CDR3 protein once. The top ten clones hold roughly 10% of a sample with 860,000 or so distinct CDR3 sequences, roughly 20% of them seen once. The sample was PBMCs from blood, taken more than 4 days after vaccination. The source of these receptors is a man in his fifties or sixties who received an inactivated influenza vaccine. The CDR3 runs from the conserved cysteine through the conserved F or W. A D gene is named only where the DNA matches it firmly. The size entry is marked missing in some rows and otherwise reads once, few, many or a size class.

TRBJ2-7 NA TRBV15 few TGTGCCACCAGCCCGCAGGGCTACGAGCAGTACTTC CATSPQGYEQYF
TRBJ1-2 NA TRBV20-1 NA TGCAGTGCTACACAGGGATTTGGGGCCTATGGCTACACCTTC CSATQGFGAYGYTF
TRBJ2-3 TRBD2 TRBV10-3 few TGTGCCATCAAGGGGACTAGCGGGGGGACCGATACGCAGTATTTT CAIKGTSGGTDTQYF
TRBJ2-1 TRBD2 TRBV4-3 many TGCGCCAGCAGCCCGGGACTAGAGAGTCATGAGCAGTTCTTC CASSPGLESHEQFF
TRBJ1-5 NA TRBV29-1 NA TGCAGCGTTGCCTGGGACAGCAATCAGCCCCAGCATTTT CSVAWDSNQPQHF
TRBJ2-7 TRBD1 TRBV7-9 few TGTGCCAGCAGCCCGGGGACAGGGACACCCTACGAGCAGTACTTC CASSPGTGTPYEQYF
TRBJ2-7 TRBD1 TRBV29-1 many TGCAGCGTTGCTGGACAGGGCGACGAGCAGTACTTC CSVAGQGDEQYF
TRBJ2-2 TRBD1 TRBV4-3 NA TGCGCCAGCAGCCAAGTGATAGGGACAGGGGGGAACACCGGGGAGCTGTTTTTT CASSQVIGTGGNTGELFF
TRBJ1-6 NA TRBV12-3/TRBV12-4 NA TGTGCCAGCAGTTTATCCCGTGGGCTCCCGAATTCACCCCTCCACTTT CASSLSRGLPNSPLHF
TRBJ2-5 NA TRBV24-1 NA TGTGCCACCAGTGACCGGTGGGCGGGGTTGAAGGAGACCCAGTACTTC CATSDRWAGLKETQYF
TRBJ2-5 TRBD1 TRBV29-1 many TGCAGCACACTACTGGACAGGGGGGGACGAGAGACCCAGTACTTC CSTLLDRGGRETQYF
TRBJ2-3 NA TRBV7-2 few TGTGCCAGCAGCTTAGCGCAAGTAACAGATACGCAGTATTTT CASSLAQVTDTQYF
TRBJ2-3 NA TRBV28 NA TGTGCAAAATGCACAGATACGCAGTATTTT CAKCTDTQYF
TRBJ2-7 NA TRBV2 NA TGTGCCAGCAGTGAATTATTCAAACAGGGTACTTCCTACGAGCAGTACTTC CASSELFKQGTSYEQYF
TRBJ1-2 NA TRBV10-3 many TGTGCCATCAGTGAGTCCAAGGCGGCAGTCCATGGCTACACCTTC CAISESKAAVHGYTF
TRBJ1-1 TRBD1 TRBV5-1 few TGCGCCAGCAGCATAGGGACAGTCGAAGGGACTGAAGCTTTCTTT CASSIGTVEGTEAFF
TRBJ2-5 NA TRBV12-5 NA TGTGCTAGTGGTTTGGACAGTCAAGAGACCCAGTACTTC CASGLDSQETQYF
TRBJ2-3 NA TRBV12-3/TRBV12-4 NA TGTGCCAGCAGCCAACACTCGGGACTTACAGATACGCAGTATTTT CASSQHSGLTDTQYF
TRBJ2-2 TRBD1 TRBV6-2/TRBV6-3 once TGTGCCAGCAGGCCCCGGACAGGGGTCGGACCGAGACGCGCCGGGGAGCTGTTTTTT CASRPRTGVGPRRAGELFF
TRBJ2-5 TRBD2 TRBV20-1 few TGCAGTGCTAGAGATGGCGGGAGGGCGGAGACCCAGTACTTC CSARDGGRAETQYF
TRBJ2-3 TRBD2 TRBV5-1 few TGCGCCAGCAGCGCATTCGCGGGGGTAGATACGCAGTATTTT CASSAFAGVDTQYF
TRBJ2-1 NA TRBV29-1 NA TGCAGCGTTGCAGCACCGAGCTCCTACAATGAGCAGTTCTTC CSVAAPSSYNEQFF
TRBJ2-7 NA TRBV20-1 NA TGCAGTGCTGCCCGGGCCCTTACCTACGAGCAGTACTTC CSAARALTYEQYF
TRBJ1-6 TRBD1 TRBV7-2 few TGTGCCAGCAGCTTGGGACAGGGAGGCAATAATTCACCCCTCCACTTT CASSLGQGGNNSPLHF
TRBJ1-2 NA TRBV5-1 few TGCGCCAGCAGCTCTTACGCCGGCCTCACTGAAGGCTACACCTTC CASSSYAGLTEGYTF
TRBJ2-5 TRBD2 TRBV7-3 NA TGTGCCAGCAGCTCCAATGGAGCGGGAGTAGGGGAGACCCAGTACTTC CASSSNGAGVGETQYF
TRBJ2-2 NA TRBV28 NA TGTGCCAGCAGTTTAAGGATTGACAACACCGGGGAGCTGTTTTTT CASSLRIDNTGELFF
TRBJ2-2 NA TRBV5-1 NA TGCGCCAGCAGCGTGGGACGGTCTAACACCGGGGAGCTGTTTTTT CASSVGRSNTGELFF
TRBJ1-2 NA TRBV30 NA TGTGCCTTAGCCAGGGCCGGGGGCTACACCTTC CALARAGGYTF
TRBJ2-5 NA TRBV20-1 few TGCAGTGCCCCACCAGTGTCGGTGGGCAAAGAGACCCAGTACTTC CSAPPVSVGKETQYF
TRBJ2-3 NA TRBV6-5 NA TGTGCCAGCAGTTACTTTCAGGATACAGATACGCAGTATTTT CASSYFQDTDTQYF
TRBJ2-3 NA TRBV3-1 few TGTGCCAGCAGCCAAGGGCAGGTAAAATCGCTCACAGATACGCAGTATTTT CASSQGQVKSLTDTQYF
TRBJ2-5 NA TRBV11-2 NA TGTGCCAGCACCCTATCGGTGGTGAGGTCAGAGACCCAGTACTTC CASTLSVVRSETQYF
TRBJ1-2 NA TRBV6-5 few TGTGCCAGCAGTTACACAGGGCGGGGAGGTGGCTACACCTTC CASSYTGRGGGYTF
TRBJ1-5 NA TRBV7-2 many TGTGCCAGCAGCTTAGTCAATCAGCCCCAGCATTTT CASSLVNQPQHF
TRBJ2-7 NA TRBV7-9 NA TGTGCCACCCCGGCCGGCGGGGCGATCCCCCCCCACTTC CATPAGGAIPPHF
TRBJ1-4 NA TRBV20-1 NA TGCAGTGCTAGAGATCTTGCCGGGACTGAAAAACTGTTTTTT CSARDLAGTEKLFF
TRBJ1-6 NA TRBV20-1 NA TGCAGTGCCCACGGGGCCCTTAATTCACCCCTCCACTTT CSAHGALNSPLHF
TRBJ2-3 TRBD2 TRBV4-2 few TGTGCCAGCAGCCGACTAGCGGGAACCCAAACTCGATCTAGCACAGATACGCAGTATTTT CASSRLAGTQTRSSTDTQYF
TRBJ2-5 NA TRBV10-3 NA TGTGCCATCAGTGTGGGAGACTGGGAACAAGAGACCCAGTACTTC CAISVGDWEQETQYF
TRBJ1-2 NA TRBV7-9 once TGTGCCAGCAGCTTACCGGGAGCAGGGGGCTACACCTTC CASSLPGAGGYTF
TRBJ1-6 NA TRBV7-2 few TGTGCCAGCAGCTCCGGAATTGGAGCCTTTTCACCCCTCCACTTT CASSSGIGAFSPLHF
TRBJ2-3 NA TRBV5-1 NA TGCGCCAGCAGCTTGCGGCCGGGTCGAGATACGCAGTATTTT CASSLRPGRDTQYF
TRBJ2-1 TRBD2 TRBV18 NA TGTGCCAGCTCACCAGGGGCTAGCGGGGAGCAGTTCTTC CASSPGASGEQFF
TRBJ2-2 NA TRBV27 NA TGTGCCAGCAGTCGGTTAGGCGGGGAGCTGTTTTTT CASSRLGGELFF
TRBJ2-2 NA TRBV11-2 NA TGTGCCAGCAGCTTAGGTGCAGGGGCCAACACCGGGGAGCTGTTTTTT CASSLGAGANTGELFF